The 24 T cell receptor beta chains presented below share a single source sample, sequenced in a study of tumor-infiltrating lymphocytes in primary liver carcinoma. Starting material for RNA and DNA co-extraction consisted of roughly 19-34 mg of unsorted bulk tissue. A constant-region primer primed TCR beta cDNA synthesis from 400 to 550 ng of total RNA. What produced the TCR beta libraries was three nested multiplex PCR rounds using slightly modified ARM-PCR. A C-beta reverse primer and TRBV1-TRBV30 forward primers served in each of the first two PCR rounds, at 10 cycles apiece. A single record per CDR3 protein comes from TCRdb applying MiXCR to the multiplex PCR reads. The repertoire holds 100,000 or so distinct CDR3 sequences, with roughly four fifths as singletons. The sequencing input was liver tumor tissue from sampling region 3. Subset reported: tumor region T3, left-lateral pole. The receptor set was obtained from a man aged 35 to 55 with primary liver carcinoma and hepatitis B virus infection.

The chain joins TRBV5-5 to TRBJ1-5; D not certain. The tail of the sequence fits TRBJ2-3 better, so the J call may be wrong. Germline V CDR1 and CDR2: SGHKS, YYEKEE (reference sequence). The CDR3 covers 13 residues. The CDR3 DNA follows: TGTGCCAGCAGCTCAATCAGCAATCAGCCTCAGTATTTT. The encoded protein is CASSSISNQPQYF.

Note on this clonotype: At one boundary the junction diverges from the germline segment, which might be a read error. V usage is TRBV29-1 and J usage is TRBJ2-5; no firm D call. CDR1 is SQVTM, CDR2 ANQGSEA, per germline. CDR3 length equals 12 residues. The CDR3 loop reads CSVPLGVEIQYF. The CDR3 DNA is TGCAGCGTTCCATTGGGCGTGGAGATCCAGTATTTC. Full variable domain (outside the CDR3, taken from reference TRBV29-1 and TRBJ2-5): SAVISQKPSRDICQRGTSLTIQCQVDSQVTMMFWYRQQPGQSLTLIATANQGSEATYESGFVIDKFPISRPNLTFSTLTVSNMSPEDSSIYLCSVPLGVEIQYFGPGTRLLVL.

As concerns this clonotype: A junction boundary mismatches the germline segment, possibly from a read error. V and J are TRBV6-5 and TRBJ2-6, with D possibly TRBD1 on 5 matching bases. Per germline, CDR1 MNHEY and CDR2 SVGAGI. There are 17 residues in the CDR3. CDR3 amino acids: CASSLGSRSSGANVMTF. CDR3 sequence (DNA): TGTGCCAGCAGTTTGGGTTCTAGATCCTCTGGGGCCAACGTCATGACTTTC.

With respect to this clonotype: Germline and junction disagree at one end, which may indicate a read error. The chain uses TRBV29-1 and TRBJ2-3; D uncertain. CDR3 length: 12 residues. CDR1 and CDR2 from the germline V gene are SQVTM and ANQGSEA. CDR3 loop: CSAVTAVLTLYF. The DNA for the CDR3 is TGCAGCGCTGTGACGGCGGTTCTCACGCTGTATTTT.

As for this clonotype: The conserved closing phenylalanine or tryptophan is absent in this CDR3, likely reflecting a read error. Because the CDR3's place on the DNA is in doubt, the DNA is left out and the CDR3 is given as listed by TCRdb. This sequence joins TRBV11-1 and TRBJ2-5; the table names TRBD2, a call not compared with the DNA. The CDR3 has 15 residues if both end residues are counted. From germline, CDR1 is SGHAT and CDR2 FQDESV (reference sequence). CDR3 loop: CASTLTGLVGETHYL.

Note on this clonotype: A clone one base away is much larger, so this may be a read error. The rearrangement links TRBV2 to TRBJ1-1; D is unresolved. Trimming stripped 6 bases from V and 2 bases from J, with 13 bases between. The CDR3 is 14 residues long. Looked up from germline, CDR1 is SNHLY and CDR2 is FYNNEI. As DNA, the CDR3 is TGTGCCAGCAGGATATTCGGTGGTAACACTGAAGCTTTCTTT. The encoded protein is CASRIFGGNTEAFF.

With respect to this clonotype: The conserved phenylalanine or tryptophan normally closing the CDR3 is absent here, so this likely arose from a read error. This rearrangement joins TRBV11-2 to TRBJ2-3; unclear D gene. V shed 7 bases and J shed 4 bases, with 24 bases lying between them. CDR3 length equals 17 residues. CDR1 is SGHAT and CDR2 is FQNNGV in the germline V gene. The CDR3 coding sequence is TGTGCCAGCAATCCGCCCTTTGGACGTACCAATTCAGATACGCAGTATCTT. The encoded protein is CASNPPFGRTNSDTQYL.

Of note for this clonotype: One junction end does not reproduce the germline sequence, and a read error may be involved. This rearrangement joins TRBV29-1 to TRBJ2-1; unclear D gene. From germline, CDR1 is SQVTM and CDR2 ANQGSEA. There are 15 residues in the CDR3. CDR3: CSIDVSWVGYNEQFF. The CDR3 bases are TGCAGCATTGATGTGAGTTGGGTGGGATACAATGAGCAGTTCTTC.

Worth noting for this clonotype: An end of the junction does not agree with germline; a read error may underlie this. The V call is TRBV6-1, the J call TRBJ1-6; 10 bases match TRBD1. The CDR3 consists of 15 residues. Germline V CDR1 and CDR2: MNHNS, SASEGT. The CDR3 DNA sequence: TGTGCCAGCATCACGAGACAGGGGGCTTATTCAACCCTACACTTT. Its translation is CASITRQGAYSTLHF.

Details on this clonotype: At one end, the junction sequence differs from germline, possibly due to a read error. The chain employs TRBV28 and TRBJ1-6, with no clear D. The germline gives CDR1 MDHEN, CDR2 SYDVKM. The CDR3 has 13 amino acids. CDR3 in DNA: TGTGCCAGCAGTCCCGACGGGAGATCACCCATACGCTTT. It specifies CASSPDGRSPIRF.

This clonotype was counted ten times or more. The CDR3 DNA is TGTGCCAGCAGCCGCTACCTCCAAGAGACCCAGTACTTC. Its protein product is CASSRYLQETQYF. The V and J genes are TRBV14 and TRBJ2-5; D is ambiguous. Trimming left V 4 bases short and J 1 base short, with 7 bases between. Germline V gene data show CDR1 as SGHDN and CDR2 as FVKESK. This CDR3 is built from 13 residues.

Remarks on this clonotype: Just one base apart from a much larger clone, this may be a read error. The gene calls are TRBV5-1 and TRBJ2-4; D remains ambiguous. Germline V CDR1 and CDR2: SGHRS, YFSETQ. This CDR3 contains 15 residues. CDR3 in amino acids: CASSLVGVGENVQYF. The CDR3 DNA sequence: TGCGCCAGCAGCTTGGTTGGGGTTGGTGAAAACGTTCAGTACTTC.

Turning to this clonotype: One end of the junction is discordant with germline, which a read error may explain. The genes are TRBV4-2 and TRBJ2-1; 7 bases align to TRBD2. In germline, CDR1 is LGHNA, CDR2 YNFKEQ. There are 16 residues in the CDR3. CDR3 protein: CAKSQLSGLSYNEQFF. CDR3 DNA: TGCGCCAAAAGCCAACTTAGCGGGCTCTCCTACAATGAGCAGTTCTTC.

To note about this clonotype: This sequence may be a read error, since a much larger clone differs from it by one base. The gene calls are TRBV12-3 or TRBV12-4 and TRBJ2-2; 8 bases align to TRBD2. The CDR3 runs to 17 residues. DNA for the CDR3: TGTGCCAGCAGTTTCCGGGGTGGCGGGAGGAACACCGGGGAGCCGTTTTTT. Translated, it gives CASSFRGGGRNTGEPFF.

The rearrangement joins TRBV11-2 to TRBJ2-7; the D call may be TRBD1 or TRBD2 (6 bases each). Germline V lookup: CDR1 SGHAT, CDR2 FQNNGV. Trimming cost V 6 bases and J 12 bases, with 18 bases left between them. The CDR3 length is 12 residues. The CDR3 sequence is CASSTGGYKRYF. The CDR3 DNA reads as TGTGCCAGCAGTACCGGGGGCTACAAGCGGTACTTC.

Of note for this clonotype: In this CDR3 the conserved last residue, phenylalanine or tryptophan, is missing, so a read error is likely. The rearrangement links TRBV14 to TRBJ2-7; D remains unclear. Germline V gene data show CDR1 as SGHDN and CDR2 as FVKESK. Trimming shortened V by 4 bases and J by 4 bases, and 14 bases separated the two germline ends. The CDR3 consists of 14 residues. The CDR3 bases are TGTGCCAGCAGCCTAGGGATCGGCGCTTACGAGCAGTACTCC. Its translation: CASSLGIGAYEQYS.

Details on this clonotype: This CDR3 is missing its conserved last phenylalanine or tryptophan, likely due to a read error. J is TRBJ2-1 and V is TRBV12-3 or TRBV12-4, with D possibly matching TRBD2 (5 bases). Trimming took off 2 bases at V and 4 bases at J, with 15 bases between the two ends. The CDR3 contains 16 residues. CDR3: CASSLRGIYSYNEQFL. The CDR3, as DNA: TGTGCCAGCAGTTTACGGGGAATATACTCGTACAATGAGCAGTTCTTA.

As for this clonotype: The junction and the germline gene differ at one end; a read error may be behind it. Here the CDR3 DNA reads TGCAGCATTGAATTCTCGGCCCGGGTCAGGGGGCTTCTCGAGCAGTACTTC. Protein: CSIEFSARVRGLLEQYF. The V call is TRBV29-1, the J call TRBJ2-7, with TRBD1 matching 8 bases. The germline CDR1 and CDR2 sequences are SQVTM and ANQGSEA. The CDR3 covers 17 residues.

As concerns this clonotype: One end of the junction fails to match germline, which may point to a read error. The chain uses TRBV12-3 or TRBV12-4 and TRBJ1-4; no firm D call. The CDR3 consists of 13 residues. CDR3 nucleotide sequence: TGTACCAGCAGTTTAGCCTGGACTGAAAAACTGTTTTTT. Translated, it gives CTSSLAWTEKLFF.

A remark on this clonotype: Relative to the germline gene, one junction end is altered; a read error may explain this. V usage is TRBV28 and J usage is TRBJ2-6, with D perhaps being TRBD1 or TRBD2 (5 bases each). The CDR3 length is 15 residues. Germline values: CDR1 MDHEN, CDR2 SYDVKM. CDR3 nucleotide sequence: TGCGCCAGAAGTTCCGGGGCGACTGGGGCCAACGTCCTGACTTTC. Protein product: CARSSGATGANVLTF.

As to this clonotype: One end of the junction is discordant with germline, which a read error may explain. The chain is built from TRBV29-1 and TRBJ1-5; no clear D gene. The CDR3 contains 13 residues. Germline CDR1 and CDR2: SQVTM and ANQGSEA. CDR3 residues: CSVVISVKQPQHF. CDR3 bases: TGTAGCGTTGTGATTAGTGTTAAACAGCCCCAGCATTTT.

Remarks on this clonotype: Because it lacks the conserved phenylalanine or tryptophan at the end, this CDR3 is likely a read error. This chain connects TRBV28 to TRBJ2-1; 10 positions match TRBD2. Per germline, CDR1 MDHEN and CDR2 SYDVKM. The CDR3 runs to 16 residues. V lost 6 bases, J lost 8 bases, and 13 bases stayed unmatched. This CDR3 reads CASSGLAEGLVDEQFL. The CDR3 nucleotides are TGTGCCAGCAGCGGACTAGCGGAAGGTCTTGTGGATGAGCAGTTCTTG.

V usage is TRBV6-5 and J usage is TRBJ1-1; tentative D call: TRBD1 (5 bases). The CDR3 is made up of 14 amino acids. V was cut by 3 bases and J by 7 bases, with 15 bases left in between. Looked up from germline, CDR1 is MNHEY and CDR2 is SVGAGI. The CDR3 here is CASSYGGAGSEAFF. For the CDR3, the DNA is TGTGCCAGCAGTTATGGGGGTGCGGGAAGTGAAGCTTTCTTT.

V is TRBV6-2 or TRBV6-3 and J is TRBJ2-1, with D hard to call. The CDR3 has 11 residues. CDR1 and CDR2 (germline): MNHEY, SVGEGT. The CDR3 sequence is CTNSYHNEQFF. As DNA, the CDR3 is TGTACCAACAGCTACCACAATGAGCAGTTCTTC.